The clone carrying this TCR beta chain showed up just a few times. Its antigen is currently unknown. A J-beta primer mix and a sample-barcoded 5' primer were used in a second PCR of about 7 to 12 cycles. TCRdb re-called the 5' RACE reads with MiXCR, one entry per CDR3 protein. The top ten clones hold 5% to 7% of a sample with over 1,300,000 distinct CDR3 sequences, around 59% of them seen once. Germline V CDR1 and CDR2: DFQATT, SNEGSKA (reference sequence). This CDR3 region has 17 residues. This sample stems from a study of blood T cells in healthy people across ages. Overall study context: Using template switching, researchers captured about one barcoded beta molecule for each two T cells.

Donors gave around 10 milliliters of peripheral blood apiece. Broader study findings: Higher diversity, along with more naive CD4+ cells, distinguished long-lived donors from aged donors. Underestimates were what the diversity estimates from one million T cells were considered to be.

The sequence came from a young man in good health. Sequencing was carried out using blood. The chain is built from TRBV20-1 and TRBJ2-7; possibly TRBD1 or TRBD2 for D (5 bases each). This CDR3 is CKARVGVQGRSSYEQYF. The CDR3 DNA follows: TGCAAAGCACGAGTGGGGGTACAAGGCAGAAGCTCCTACGAGCAGTACTTC.